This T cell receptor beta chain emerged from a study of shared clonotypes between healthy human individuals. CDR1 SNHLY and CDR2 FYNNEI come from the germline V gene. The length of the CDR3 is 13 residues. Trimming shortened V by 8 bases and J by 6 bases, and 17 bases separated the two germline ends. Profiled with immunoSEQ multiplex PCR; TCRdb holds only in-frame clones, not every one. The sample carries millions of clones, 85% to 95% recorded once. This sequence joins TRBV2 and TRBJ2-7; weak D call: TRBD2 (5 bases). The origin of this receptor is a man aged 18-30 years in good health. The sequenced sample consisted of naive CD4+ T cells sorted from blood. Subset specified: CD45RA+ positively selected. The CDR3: CASSTGVRGEQYF. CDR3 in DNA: TGTGCCAGCTCAACCGGTGTTCGGGGCGAGCAGTACTTC.